A single sample gave rise to the 4 T cell receptor beta chains below, sequenced in a study of T cells in Graves' hyperthyroidism and ophthalmopathy (dated by TCRdb to between 2017 and 2020). Library prep was done by multiplex PCR. Sequencing took place on an Illumina HiSeq 2000. Amplification of TCR beta CDR3 regions was carried out from RNA transcripts. For the first round of RT-PCR on the TCR CDR3, the HTBI primer set was used together with the Qiagen OneStep RT-PCR kit. TCRdb reprocessing: public reads trimmed at Q25 with fastp, clones called with MiXCR, in-frame beta chains kept. Identical CDR3 protein sequences are pooled into one entry, listed with their most common genes and DNA. The sample table contains about half a million distinct CDR3 sequences; only one count was recorded for about a fifth of them. Together, the top ten hold 26% of the sample. Sequences were obtained from blood. The receptors here all came from a man aged 18 to 29 with Graves' hyperthyroidism.

This clonotype was detected ten times or more. This chain joins TRBV27 and TRBJ1-5, with D uncertain. The germline V and J ends were trimmed by 3 bases and 4 bases, with 10 bases remaining between them. The V gene's germline CDR1 is MNHEY and CDR2 SMNVEV (reference sequence). The CDR3 is 14 amino acids. The CDR3 reads CASSLGWMNQPQHF. In DNA form, the CDR3 reads TGTGCCAGCAGTTTGGGGTGGATGAATCAGCCCCAGCATTTT.

This clonotype has only a few counts. This chain joins TRBV12-3 or TRBV12-4 and TRBJ2-7; D could derive from TRBD1 or TRBD2 (6 bases each). The CDR3 has 15 amino acids. Deletions cut 8 bases from V and 2 bases from J, with 19 bases between. The CDR3, as DNA: TGTGCCAGCCGGAGGGGTCCAGGGACAACCTACGAGCAGTACTTC. It translates to CASRRGPGTTYEQYF.

The chain uses TRBV27 and TRBJ1-2, with D maybe TRBD1 (6 bases). The CDR3 extends over 16 amino acids. V was trimmed by 5 bases and J by 5 bases, leaving 21 bases between them. In germline, CDR1 is MNHEY, CDR2 SMNVEV (reference sequence). The CDR3 loop is CASSPNPTGSGYGYTF. CDR3 DNA: TGTGCCAGCAGTCCAAATCCGACAGGATCTGGGTATGGCTACACCTTC.

This clonotype was picked up many times. The V call is TRBV6-5, the J call TRBJ1-2; 7 nucleotides line up with TRBD1. Germline CDR1 MNHEY, CDR2 SVGAGI. Unmatched junction bases numbered 7, after V lost 5 bases and J lost 4 bases. The CDR3 sequence is 14 residues long. The CDR3 sequence: CASSPDRVPYGYTF. The DNA of the CDR3 is TGTGCCAGCAGTCCAGACAGGGTACCCTATGGCTACACCTTC.